A single sample is the source of the 9 T cell receptor beta chains below, sequenced in a study of quantifying T cell responses using KT2 cells. Overall study context: Reverse transcription used primers in the TCR alpha and beta constant regions.

The cDNA 3' end received a ligated oligonucleotide with a UMI. First-round PCR used about 4 cycles and beta primers RC1.1 and RC1.2 covering TRBC1 and TRBC2. Each CDR3 protein is one row after TCRdb ran MiXCR on the UMI-ligation and nested PCR reads. Of roughly 51,000 distinct CDR3 sequences in the sample, 12% are singletons; the top ten hold roughly 9.9%. The material sequenced was PBMCs spiked with cells of the T cell clone KT2. These receptors came from a human donor.

In its sample, this clonotype was seen a few times. The V call is TRBV4-1, the J call TRBJ2-1; D is ambiguous. V shed 1 base and J shed 0 bases, with 13 bases lying between them. Germline V lookup: CDR1 MGHRA, CDR2 YSYEKL. CDR3 size: 17 residues. CDR3 in amino acids: CASSQGRRTSSYNEQFF. The DNA for the CDR3 is TGCGCCAGCAGCCAAGGACGTCGGACGAGCTCCTACAATGAGCAGTTCTTC.

The chain combines TRBV9 with TRBJ2-7; D is ambiguous. CDR3 size: 14 residues. CDR1 and CDR2 (germline): SGDLS, YYNGEE. Trimming removed 3 bases at V and 0 bases at J, with 10 bases between. CDR3 nucleotide sequence: TGTGCCAGCAGCGCCTTCGATGGCTCCTACGAGCAGTACTTC. Amino acids: CASSAFDGSYEQYF.

This clonotype was seen more than once but under ten times. This sequence joins TRBV6-5 and TRBJ2-1; D call uncertain. V was trimmed by 5 bases and J by 8 bases, leaving 13 bases between them. Germline V gives CDR1 MNHEY, CDR2 SVGAGI. This CDR3 is built from 13 residues. DNA of the CDR3: TGTGCCAGCAGTAGAGGCGAGGTTCATGAGCAGTTCTTC. Translation: CASSRGEVHEQFF.

The rearrangement links TRBV29-1 to TRBJ2-3; possible D gene TRBD1, 5 bases. Germline values: CDR1 SQVTM, CDR2 ANQGSEA. The length of the CDR3 is 14 residues. With 0 bases removed from V and 1 base from J, the gap between germline ends came to 8 bases. The CDR3 region is CSVEEPGRTDTQYF. The DNA of the CDR3 is TGCAGCGTTGAAGAACCAGGGCGCACAGATACGCAGTATTTT.

This clonotype came up a few times. The chain joins TRBV7-9 to TRBJ2-3, with D perhaps TRBD2 (7 bases). The V end lost 3 bases, the J end lost 5 bases, and 12 bases lay between the germline ends. CDR3 length: 14 residues. Germline-derived CDR1 and CDR2 are SEHNR and FQNEAQ (reference sequence). CDR3 sequence: CASSFGGGGDTQYF. The CDR3 bases are TGTGCCAGCAGCTTCGGGGGAGGGGGAGATACGCAGTATTTT.

The chain has TRBV20-1 and TRBJ2-7, with a possible D match to TRBD1 (5 bases). This CDR3 is 12 amino acids long. The ends were cut back, 6 bases at V and 6 bases at J, with 15 bases in the middle. CDR1 and CDR2 (germline): DFQATT, SNEGSKA (reference sequence). This chain's CDR3 is CSAGSGIIEQYF. CDR3 sequence (DNA): TGCAGTGCCGGTTCAGGGATAATCGAGCAGTACTTC.

There are many counts of this clonotype. This chain uses TRBV29-1 with TRBJ2-3; 8 bases map to TRBD1. CDR1 and CDR2 (germline): SQVTM, ANQGSEA. This CDR3 contains 17 residues. The V gene end was trimmed by 0 bases and the J gene end by 5 bases; junction bases not matched to a gene: 13. This chain's CDR3 is CSVEDPRGRGHEDTQYF. CDR3 DNA: TGCAGCGTTGAAGATCCTAGGGGCAGGGGGCATGAAGATACGCAGTATTTT.

This sequence joins TRBV6-2 or TRBV6-3 and TRBJ2-7, with D possibly TRBD2 on 7 matching bases. Trimming took off 6 bases at V and 1 base at J, with 25 bases between the two ends. This CDR3 has 18 amino acids. The V gene's germline CDR1 is MNHEY and CDR2 SVGEGT. The CDR3 region has the DNA TGTGCCAGCAGCCCCTTGGGGTCGGGGGGCCTCAGGTCCTACGAGCAGTACTTC. Translated: CASSPLGSGGLRSYEQYF.

Only a few counts were recorded for this clonotype. The gene calls are TRBV7-2 and TRBJ2-5; D ambiguous. Germline lookup yields CDR1 SGHTA and CDR2 FQGNSA. Trimming pared 5 bases from V and 1 base from J, leaving 11 bases between. The CDR3 contains 14 residues. DNA of the CDR3: TGTGCCAGCAGCCGACCCTATCCCCAAGAGACCCAGTACTTC. Its protein is CASSRPYPQETQYF.